These 18 T cell receptor beta chains share one sample of origin, sequenced in a study of PD-L1 blockade in urothelial cancer. Here immunoSEQ multiplex PCR was the method, and the copy in TCRdb shows in-frame clones only, minus some. The table records roughly 51,000 clones, about 86% of them present only once. The sample's time point: pretreatment peripheral blood. Sequenced material: PBMCs, taken around atezolizumab (anti-PD-L1) treatment. Every receptor here comes from a man in his sixties with urothelial cancer.

The CDR3 sequence: CASSQGQNSNQPQHF. The DNA for the CDR3 is TGTGCCAGCAGCCAGGGACAGAATAGCAATCAGCCCCAGCATTTT. The chain recombines TRBV7-8 with TRBJ1-5; 7 bases are shared with TRBD1. CDR3 size: 15 residues. Per the germline V gene, CDR1 is SGHVS and CDR2 is FQNEAQ. Trimming removed 5 bases from V and 0 bases from J; junction bases left unmatched: 4.

This clone is a singleton in its sample. The chain has TRBV5-1 and TRBJ2-7; weak D call: TRBD1 (5 bases). V was pared by 3 bases and J by 7 bases, with 11 bases between. This CDR3 contains 12 residues. Germline V gives CDR1 SGHRS, CDR2 YFSETQ. CDR3 sequence reads: CASSSGFVEQYF. CDR3 bases: TGCGCCAGCAGCTCAGGGTTTGTAGAGCAGTACTTC.

This rearrangement joins TRBV5-4 to TRBJ1-5; 12 bases fit TRBD1. J was trimmed by 6 bases and V by 2 bases; bases with no gene match: 3. Germline lookup yields CDR1 SGHNT and CDR2 YYREEE (reference sequence). This CDR3 is 15 amino acids long. The CDR3 loop reads CASSFPGQGAQPQHF. CDR3 DNA sequence: TGTGCCAGCAGCTTTCCGGGACAGGGGGCTCAGCCCCAGCATTTT.

V is TRBV10-1 and J is TRBJ2-7; 8 positions match TRBD2. The CDR3 is 15 residues long. Per germline, CDR1 WNHNN and CDR2 SYGVQD (reference sequence). The V and J ends lost 3 bases and 3 bases, in that order; junction bases with no gene match: 7. The CDR3 bases are TGCGCCAGCAGTGACAGAAGCGGGAGAGTCTACGAGCAGTACTTC. Protein product: CASSDRSGRVYEQYF.

Written as DNA, the CDR3 is TGTGCCAGCAGCTTTTTGGCTAGTAGAGAGACCCAGTACTTC. It specifies CASSFLASRETQYF. J is TRBJ2-5 and V is TRBV7-9, with D unclear. There are 14 residues in the CDR3. Trimming pared 3 bases from V and 4 bases from J, leaving 12 bases between. Germline V gene data show CDR1 as SEHNR and CDR2 as FQNEAQ (reference sequence). Looking up the rest from reference TRBV7-9 and TRBJ2-5 gives the full variable domain: DTGVSQNPRHKITKRGQNVTFRCDPISEHNRLYWYRQTLGQGPEFLTYFQNEAQLEKSRLLSDRFSAERPKGSFSTLEIQRTEQGDSAMYLCASSFLASRETQYFGPGTRLLVL.

This chain connects TRBV27 to TRBJ1-5; possibly TRBD1 for D (5 bases). Trimming pared 6 bases from V and 4 bases from J, leaving 19 bases between. The germline gives CDR1 MNHEY, CDR2 SMNVEV (reference sequence). The CDR3 runs 16 residues. The CDR3 region is CASSPAWDGGNQPQHF. CDR3 coding DNA: TGTGCCAGCAGCCCCGCCTGGGACGGAGGGAATCAGCCCCAGCATTTT.

The sample holds a few counts of this clone. The rearrangement links TRBV30 to TRBJ1-2; D gene uncertain. CDR3 length: 12 amino acids. Per the germline V gene, CDR1 is GTSNPN and CDR2 is SVGIG (reference sequence). V shed 4 bases and J shed 4 bases, with 10 bases lying between them. As DNA, the CDR3 is TGTGCCTGGACTAACCCCGGCTATGGCTACACCTTC. Its protein product is CAWTNPGYGYTF.

The chain carries TRBV5-1 and TRBJ2-1, with a weak D call TRBD2 (6 bases). The V gene's germline CDR1 is SGHRS and CDR2 YFSETQ. Trimming cost V 4 bases and J 9 bases, with 23 bases left between them. The CDR3 loop spans 16 amino acids. The CDR3 sequence: CASSLVEGTLLGEQFF. CDR3 in DNA: TGCGCCAGCAGCCTAGTAGAGGGGACTCTATTGGGTGAGCAGTTCTTC.

A remark on this clone: Other DNA sequences in this specimen translate into the identical CDR3. The chain is built from TRBV29-1 and TRBJ2-2, with TRBD2 identical over 7 bases. The CDR3 contains 15 residues. CDR1 and CDR2 from the germline V gene are SQVTM and ANQGSEA. Trimming at V came to 7 bases and at J to 3 bases, leaving 11 bases not matched to a gene. In DNA, the CDR3 is TGCAGCGCTAAAACGGGAGGAATTTACACCGGGGAGCTGTTTTTT. Its protein product is CSAKTGGIYTGELFF.

The chain employs TRBV5-1 and TRBJ1-1, with TRBD1 matching 7 bases. Losses at the gene ends were 3 bases for V and 3 bases for J; bases not matched to a gene: 8. Germline V lookup: CDR1 SGHRS, CDR2 YFSETQ. The CDR3 has 15 amino acids. CDR3 amino acids: CASSSSDRSYTEAFF. The CDR3 DNA follows: TGCGCCAGCAGCTCCTCGGACAGGAGCTACACTGAAGCTTTCTTT.

The chain is built from TRBV5-6 and TRBJ2-7; D not resolved. CDR3 length: 15 amino acids. V shed 2 bases and J shed 0 bases, with 12 bases lying between them. Per germline, CDR1 SGHDT and CDR2 YYEEEE. CDR3 nucleotide sequence: TGTGCCAGCAGCTTTGCAAGCAGACTCTCCTACGAGCAGTACTTC. As protein: CASSFASRLSYEQYF.

The chain is built from TRBV5-4 and TRBJ2-7, with 8 nucleotides matching TRBD1. The CDR3 extends over 16 amino acids. Trimming removed 5 bases from V and 6 bases from J; junction bases left unmatched: 16. The germline V gene encodes CDR1 SGHNT and CDR2 YYREEE (reference sequence). The CDR3 reads CASSEAGGADWGEQYF. The DNA of the CDR3 is TGTGCCAGCAGTGAGGCAGGGGGCGCGGACTGGGGCGAGCAGTACTTC.

The chain recombines TRBV30 with TRBJ2-5, with unresolved D. Germline CDR1 reads GTSNPN; CDR2 reads SVGIG (reference sequence). Trimming stripped 4 bases from V and 4 bases from J, with 10 bases between. The CDR3 extends over 12 amino acids. The CDR3 coding sequence is TGTGCCTGGACGACTGAAGGAGAGACCCAGTACTTC. Amino acids: CAWTTEGETQYF.

V and J are TRBV2 and TRBJ1-5; a weak D match, TRBD1 (6 bases). The V gene lost 6 bases and the J gene lost 3 bases, with 12 bases spanning the gap. The length of the CDR3 is 14 residues. Per the germline V gene, CDR1 is SNHLY and CDR2 is FYNNEI. In DNA, the CDR3 is TGTGCCAGCAGCCGGGGACAACCCAATCAGCCCCAGCATTTT. Residues: CASSRGQPNQPQHF.

This clone turned up a few times. The chain recombines TRBV5-5 with TRBJ2-2; 7 nucleotides agree with TRBD1. This CDR3 has 16 residues. Trimming cost V 4 bases and J 0 bases; bases outside gene matches: 6. Germline CDR1 reads SGHKS; CDR2 reads YYEKEE (reference sequence). The CDR3 sequence: CASSSSGTANTGELFF. The CDR3, as DNA: TGTGCCAGCAGCAGCTCCGGGACAGCGAACACCGGGGAGCTGTTTTTT.

V usage is TRBV5-1 and J usage is TRBJ1-6; possible D gene TRBD1, 6 bases. Germline-derived CDR1 and CDR2 are SGHRS and YFSETQ. The length of the CDR3 is 13 residues. V was shortened by 4 bases and J by 9 bases, with 11 bases between the two germline ends. The CDR3: CASSVDRPSPLHF. In DNA form, the CDR3 reads TGCGCCAGCAGCGTGGACAGACCTTCACCCCTCCACTTT.

The chain joins TRBV2 to TRBJ2-5; 10 nucleotides line up with TRBD1. Trimming at V came to 4 bases and at J to 4 bases, leaving 6 bases not matched to a gene. The CDR3 contains 15 residues. Looked up from germline, CDR1 is SNHLY and CDR2 is FYNNEI. The CDR3 DNA reads TGTGCCAGCAGTGCTCGGACAGGGGGTGGAGAGACCCAGTACTTC. Its translation is CASSARTGGGETQYF.

The chain couples TRBV7-3 to TRBJ2-1, with 8 bases fitting TRBD2. V lost 2 bases, J lost 0 bases, and 6 bases stayed unmatched. Germline V gene lookup returns CDR1 SGHTA and CDR2 FQGTGA. The CDR3 is 17 amino acids. CDR3 in amino acids: CASSLGSGGLSYNEQFF. For the CDR3, the DNA is TGTGCCAGCAGCTTAGGAAGCGGGGGACTCTCCTACAATGAGCAGTTCTTC.